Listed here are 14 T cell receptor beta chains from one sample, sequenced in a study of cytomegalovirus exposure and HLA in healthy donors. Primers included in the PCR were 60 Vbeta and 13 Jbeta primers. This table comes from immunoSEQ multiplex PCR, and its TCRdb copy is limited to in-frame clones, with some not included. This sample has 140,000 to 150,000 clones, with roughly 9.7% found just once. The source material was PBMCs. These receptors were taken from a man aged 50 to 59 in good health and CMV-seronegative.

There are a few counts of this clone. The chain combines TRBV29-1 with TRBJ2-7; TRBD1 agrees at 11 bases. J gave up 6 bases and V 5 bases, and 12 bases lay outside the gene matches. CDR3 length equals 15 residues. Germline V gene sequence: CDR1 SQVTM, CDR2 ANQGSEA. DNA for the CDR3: TGCAGCGTTCTCAAAGGGACAGGGGGATTGGGCGAGCAGTACTTC. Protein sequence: CSVLKGTGGLGEQYF.

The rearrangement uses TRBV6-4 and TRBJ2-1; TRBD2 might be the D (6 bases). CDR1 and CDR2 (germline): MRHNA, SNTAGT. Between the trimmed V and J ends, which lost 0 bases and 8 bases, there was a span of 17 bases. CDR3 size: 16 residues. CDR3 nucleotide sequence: TGTGCCAGCAGTGACTCTGGGGGGTCAGCGGCGGATGAGCAGTTCTTC. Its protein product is CASSDSGGSAADEQFF.

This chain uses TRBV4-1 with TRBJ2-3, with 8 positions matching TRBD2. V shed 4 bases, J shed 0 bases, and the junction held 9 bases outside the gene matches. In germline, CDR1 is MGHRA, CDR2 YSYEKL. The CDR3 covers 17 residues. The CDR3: CASSPRGTGGSTDTQYF. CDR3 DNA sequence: TGCGCCAGCAGCCCTCGGGGTACGGGAGGGAGCACAGATACGCAGTATTTT.

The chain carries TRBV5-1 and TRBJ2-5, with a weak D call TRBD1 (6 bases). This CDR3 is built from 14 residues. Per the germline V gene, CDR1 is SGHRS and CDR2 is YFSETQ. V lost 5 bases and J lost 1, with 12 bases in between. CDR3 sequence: CASRLDRSQETQYF. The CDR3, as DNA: TGCGCCAGCAGGCTGGACAGATCCCAAGAGACCCAGTACTTC.

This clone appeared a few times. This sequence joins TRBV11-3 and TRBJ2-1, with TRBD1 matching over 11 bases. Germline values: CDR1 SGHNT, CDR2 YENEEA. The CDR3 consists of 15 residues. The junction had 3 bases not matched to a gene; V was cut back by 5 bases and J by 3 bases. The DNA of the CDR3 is TGTGCCAGCAGCCCCGGGACAGGGGGCTACAATGAGCAGTTCTTC. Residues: CASSPGTGGYNEQFF.

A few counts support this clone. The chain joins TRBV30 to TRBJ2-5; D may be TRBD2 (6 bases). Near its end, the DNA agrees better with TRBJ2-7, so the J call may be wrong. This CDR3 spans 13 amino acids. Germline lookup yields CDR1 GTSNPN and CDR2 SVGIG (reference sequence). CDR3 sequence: CAWSLGLNYEQYF. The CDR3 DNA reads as TGTGCCTGGAGTCTGGGACTCAACTACGAGCAGTACTTC.

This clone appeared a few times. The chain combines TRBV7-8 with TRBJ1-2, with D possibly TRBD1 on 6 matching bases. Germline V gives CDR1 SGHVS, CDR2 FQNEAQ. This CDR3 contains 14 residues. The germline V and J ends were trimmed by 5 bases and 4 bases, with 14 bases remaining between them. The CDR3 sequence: CASSPTDSRYGYTF. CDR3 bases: TGTGCCAGCAGCCCGACGGACAGCCGCTATGGCTACACCTTC.

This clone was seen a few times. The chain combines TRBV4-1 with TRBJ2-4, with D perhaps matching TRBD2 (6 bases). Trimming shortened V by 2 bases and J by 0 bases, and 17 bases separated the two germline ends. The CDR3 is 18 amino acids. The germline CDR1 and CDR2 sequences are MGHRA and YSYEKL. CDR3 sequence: CASSQRSGAPLAKNIQYF. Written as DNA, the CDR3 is TGCGCCAGCAGCCAAAGGTCGGGAGCCCCTTTAGCCAAAAACATTCAGTACTTC.

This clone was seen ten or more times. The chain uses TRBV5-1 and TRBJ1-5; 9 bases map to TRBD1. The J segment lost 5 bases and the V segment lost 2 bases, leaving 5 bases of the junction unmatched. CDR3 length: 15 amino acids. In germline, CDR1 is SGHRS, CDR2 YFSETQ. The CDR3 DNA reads TGCGCCAGCAGCTTCGGACAGGGGCTCGATCAGCCCCAGCATTTT. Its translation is CASSFGQGLDQPQHF.

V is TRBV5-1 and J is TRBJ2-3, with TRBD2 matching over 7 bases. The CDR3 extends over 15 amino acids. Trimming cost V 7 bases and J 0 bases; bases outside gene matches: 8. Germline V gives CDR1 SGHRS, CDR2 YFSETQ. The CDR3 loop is CASLPTGGSTDTQYF. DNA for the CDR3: TGCGCCAGCCTCCCAACGGGGGGAAGCACAGATACGCAGTATTTT. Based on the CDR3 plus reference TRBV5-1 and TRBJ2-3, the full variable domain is KAGVTQTPRYLIKTRGQQVTLSCSPISGHRSVSWYQQTPGQGLQFLFEYFSETQRNKGNFPGRFSGRQFSNSRSEMNVSTLELGDSALYLCASLPTGGSTDTQYFGPGTRLTVL.

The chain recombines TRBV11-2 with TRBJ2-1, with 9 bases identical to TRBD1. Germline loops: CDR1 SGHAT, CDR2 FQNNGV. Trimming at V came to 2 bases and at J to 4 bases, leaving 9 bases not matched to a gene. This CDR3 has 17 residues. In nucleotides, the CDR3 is TGTGCCAGCAGCTTAAGGTCGGGACAGGGCAGGTACAATGAGCAGTTCTTC. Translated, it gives CASSLRSGQGRYNEQFF. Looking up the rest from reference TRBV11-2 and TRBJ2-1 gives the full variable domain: EAGVAQSPRYKIIEKRQSVAFWCNPISGHATLYWYQQILGQGPKLLIQFQNNGVVDDSQLPKDRFSAERLKGVDSTLKIQPAKLEDSAVYLCASSLRSGQGRYNEQFFGPGTRLTVL.

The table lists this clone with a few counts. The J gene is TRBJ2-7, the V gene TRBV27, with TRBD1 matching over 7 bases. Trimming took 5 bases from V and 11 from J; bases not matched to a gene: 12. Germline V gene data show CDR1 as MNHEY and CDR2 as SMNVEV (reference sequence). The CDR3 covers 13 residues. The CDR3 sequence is CASSPWDRAREYF. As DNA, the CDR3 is TGTGCCAGCAGTCCCTGGGACAGAGCGAGGGAGTACTTC.

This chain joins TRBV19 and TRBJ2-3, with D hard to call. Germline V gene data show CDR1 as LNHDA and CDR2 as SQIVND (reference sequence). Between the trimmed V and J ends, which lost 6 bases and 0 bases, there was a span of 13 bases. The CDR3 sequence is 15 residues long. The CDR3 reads CASRYSPKSTDTQYF. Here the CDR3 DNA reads TGTGCCAGTAGATACAGCCCCAAGAGCACAGATACGCAGTATTTT.

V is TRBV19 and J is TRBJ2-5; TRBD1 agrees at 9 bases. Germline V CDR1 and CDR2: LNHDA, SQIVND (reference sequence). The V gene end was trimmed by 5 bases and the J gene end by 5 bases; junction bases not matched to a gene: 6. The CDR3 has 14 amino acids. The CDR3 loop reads CASSPGTGMETQYF. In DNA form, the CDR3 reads TGTGCCAGTAGTCCGGGGACAGGGATGGAGACCCAGTACTTC.